This TCR beta chain emerged from a study of a mutant IDH1 vaccine in newly diagnosed glioma. Study-wide background: Vaccine administration was initiated 4-6 weeks following radiotherapy alone, or with temozolomide cycles. The earlier regimen, radiotherapy, temozolomide, or both, was most often both.

As to time point: week 11, during vaccination. Topical imiquimod was applied with each vaccine dose, which held 300 ug of mutant IDH1 20-mer peptide. Donors had new IDH1-mutant astrocytomas of WHO grade 3 or 4 (ATRX-lost). V lost 2 bases to trimming and J lost 2 bases; unmatched junction nucleotides: 1. This CDR3 has 13 residues. Germline loops: CDR1 SGHNT, CDR2 YYREEE (reference sequence). Of note for this clone: What it recognizes is unknown.

Study findings and constraints: Pseudoprogression showed no apparent link to changes in top peripheral T cell clonotypes.

Libraries were prepared by immunoSEQ multiplex PCR; TCRdb keeps only in-frame clonotypes and omits some of them. The sample lists under 150,000 clones; roughly 88% were seen once. Material: PBMCs, obtained from a glioma patient whose treatment included an IDH1 peptide vaccine. This receptor was identified in a woman aged 50 to 60 with glioma. The chain recombines TRBV5-4 with TRBJ2-7; 7 positions agree with TRBD1. The CDR3 region has the DNA TGTGCCAGCAGCTTCCAGGGGGCCTACGAGCAGTACTTC. Translation gives CASSFQGAYEQYF.